The rows below give T cell receptor beta chains drawn from one sample of a study of T cell responses to AZD1222 COVID-19 vaccine. Only in-frame clones appear in the TCRdb table, and some are missing; sequencing was by immunoSEQ multiplex PCR. This sample has about 130,000 clones, with approximately 90% found just once. This material consisted of peripheral blood, taken on day 0 of AZD1222 vaccination. Source of these receptors: an adult in good health. Both conserved end residues are part of each CDR3. The order of the fields is V gene, CDR3 protein.

TRBV7-9 CASSLSGQPNVALHF
TRBV6-5 CASSYLIEQAQPQHF
TRBV18 CASSPALLAADTQYF
TRBV27 CARRQGRVPGNTIYF
TRBV5-4 CASSLIGSGELFF
TRBV6-5 CASSYSEGQYNEQFF
TRBV4-1 CASSQRVSGGPTYEQYF
TRBV9 CASSVEGGSNQPQHF
TRBV27 CASSLIRGANSPLHF
TRBV5-1 CASSLVGGGNYGYTF
TRBV19 CASGQGGNTGELFF
TRBV11-2 CASSLGWDRRNSPLHF
TRBV19 CASKAGASYGYTF
TRBV15 CATSTTISYEQYF
TRBV9 CASSVSLAAYEQYF
TRBV27 CASSWSGVTEAFF
TRBV28 CASKQGGNTEAFF
TRBV5-8 CASSPRTVPYEQYF
TRBV28 CASSLIGRLYGYTF
TRBV19 CASRSQDKQTQYF
TRBV10-3 CAISEPRRNSYEQYF
TRBV4-1 CASSHMYGAKNIQYF
TRBV13 CASSLGGQAGVEQYF
TRBV12-3/TRBV12-4 CASSRGTEAFF
TRBV7-8 CAVRQGAIGYTF
TRBV18 CASSPTGTGRGTEAFF
TRBV5-1 CASSVTGTDTQYF
TRBV27 CASRALLAGGRGFEQYF
TRBV9 CASSPRASIDTQYF
TRBV27 CASSSRGGWNEKLFF
TRBV5-4 CASSLGRREQYF
TRBV2 CASGRSGGSYNEQFF
TRBV11-2 CASSLRRGRDTQYF
TRBV5-1 CAGLTDGSSGNTIYF
TRBV9 CASSGGQGVMGNTIYF
TRBV7-9 CASRGIDTEAFF
TRBV15 CATSRQSEKLFF
TRBV18 CASSAGTVRGGQYF
TRBV5-4 CASSSRTASSVYEQYF
TRBV19 CASTTSHRGDRNQPQHF
TRBV12-5 CASGALRVNTEAFF
TRBV6-5 CASTIGLSGNTIYF
TRBV2 CASSEYGSQGAFF
TRBV24-1 CATSDTNQGGYEQYF
TRBV11-2 CASSLDWTSGLDEQYF
TRBV9 CASSPLGSSGAYNEQFF
TRBV10-1 CASSPNNEKLFF
TRBV6-5 CASSYGEEYGYTF